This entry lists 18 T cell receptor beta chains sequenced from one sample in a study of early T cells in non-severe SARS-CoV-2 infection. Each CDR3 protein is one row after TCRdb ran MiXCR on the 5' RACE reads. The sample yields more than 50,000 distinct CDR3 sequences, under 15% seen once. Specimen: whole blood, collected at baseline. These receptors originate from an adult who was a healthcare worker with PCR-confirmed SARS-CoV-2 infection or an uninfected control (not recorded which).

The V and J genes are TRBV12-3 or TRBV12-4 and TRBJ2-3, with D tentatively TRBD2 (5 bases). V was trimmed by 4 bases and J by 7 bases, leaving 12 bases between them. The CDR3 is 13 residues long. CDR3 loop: CASSSAPGNTQYF. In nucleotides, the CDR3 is TGTGCCAGCAGTTCCGCCCCGGGGAATACGCAGTATTTT.

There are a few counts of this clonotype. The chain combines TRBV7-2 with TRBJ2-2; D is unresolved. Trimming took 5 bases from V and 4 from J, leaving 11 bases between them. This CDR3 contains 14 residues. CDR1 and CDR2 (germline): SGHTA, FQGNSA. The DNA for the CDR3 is TGTGCCAGCAGCCCCCTCCGCGTCACCGGGGAGCTGTTTTTT. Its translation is CASSPLRVTGELFF.

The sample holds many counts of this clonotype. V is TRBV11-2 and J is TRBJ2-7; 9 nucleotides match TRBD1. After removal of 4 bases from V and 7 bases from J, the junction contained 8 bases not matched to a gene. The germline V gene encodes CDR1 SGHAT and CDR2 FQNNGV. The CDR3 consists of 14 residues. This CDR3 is CASSYDRGSKEQYF. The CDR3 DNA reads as TGTGCCAGCAGCTATGACAGGGGGAGTAAAGAGCAGTACTTC.

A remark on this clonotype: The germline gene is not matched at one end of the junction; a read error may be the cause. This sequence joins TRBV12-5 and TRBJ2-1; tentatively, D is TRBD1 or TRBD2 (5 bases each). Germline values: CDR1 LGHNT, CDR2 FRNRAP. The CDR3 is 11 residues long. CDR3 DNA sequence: TGTGCTAGTGAAGGTTGGGGGAGATCGGTCTTC. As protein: CASEGWGRSVF.

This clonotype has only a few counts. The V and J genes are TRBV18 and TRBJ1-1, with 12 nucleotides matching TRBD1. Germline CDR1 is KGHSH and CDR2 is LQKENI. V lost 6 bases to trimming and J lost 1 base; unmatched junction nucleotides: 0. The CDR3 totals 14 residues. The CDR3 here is CASSGQGANTEAFF. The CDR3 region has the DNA TGTGCCAGCTCGGGACAGGGGGCGAACACTGAAGCTTTCTTT. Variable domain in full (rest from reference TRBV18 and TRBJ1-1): NAGVMQNPRHLVRRRGQEARLRCSPMKGHSHVYWYRQLPEEGLKFMVYLQKENIIDESGMPKERFSAEFPKEGPSILRIQQVVRGDSAAYFCASSGQGANTEAFFGQGTRLTVV.

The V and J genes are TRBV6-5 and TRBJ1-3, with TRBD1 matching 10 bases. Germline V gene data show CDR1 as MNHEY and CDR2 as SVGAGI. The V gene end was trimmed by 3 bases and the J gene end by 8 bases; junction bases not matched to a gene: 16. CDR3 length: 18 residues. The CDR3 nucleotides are TGTGCCAGCAGTTATTTCCAACCCGGGACAGGGGAAAGAGACACCATATATTTT. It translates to CASSYFQPGTGERDTIYF.

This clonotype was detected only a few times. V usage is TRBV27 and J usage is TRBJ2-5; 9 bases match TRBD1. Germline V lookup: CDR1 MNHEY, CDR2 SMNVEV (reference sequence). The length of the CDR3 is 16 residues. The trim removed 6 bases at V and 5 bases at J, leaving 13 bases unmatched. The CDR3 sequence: CASSRTSTGGRETQYF. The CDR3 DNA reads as TGTGCCAGCAGCCGCACATCAACAGGGGGCCGGGAGACCCAGTACTTC.

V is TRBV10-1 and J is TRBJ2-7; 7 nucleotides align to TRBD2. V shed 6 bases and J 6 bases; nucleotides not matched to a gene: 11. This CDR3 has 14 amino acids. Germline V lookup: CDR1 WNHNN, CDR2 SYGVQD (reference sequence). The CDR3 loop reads CASSLGQGGSEQYF. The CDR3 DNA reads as TGCGCCAGCAGCCTGGGGCAGGGAGGGAGCGAGCAGTACTTC.

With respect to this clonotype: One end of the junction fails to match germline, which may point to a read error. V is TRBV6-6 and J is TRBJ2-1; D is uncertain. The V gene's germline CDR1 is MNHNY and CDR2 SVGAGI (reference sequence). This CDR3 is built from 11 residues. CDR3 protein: CASSSSNEQFF. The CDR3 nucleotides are TGTGCCAGCAGTTCCTCCAATGAGCAGTTCTTC.

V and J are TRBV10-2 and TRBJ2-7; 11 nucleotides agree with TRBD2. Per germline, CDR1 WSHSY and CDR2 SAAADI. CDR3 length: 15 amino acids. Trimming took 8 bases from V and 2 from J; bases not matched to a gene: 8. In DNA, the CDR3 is TGCGCCAGCTCAGGGACTAGCGGAATAGCCTACGAGCAGTACTTC. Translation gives CASSGTSGIAYEQYF.

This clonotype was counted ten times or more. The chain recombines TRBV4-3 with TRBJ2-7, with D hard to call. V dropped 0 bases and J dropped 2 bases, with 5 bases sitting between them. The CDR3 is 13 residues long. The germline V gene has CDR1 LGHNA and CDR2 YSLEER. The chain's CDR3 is CASSQDPPYEQYF. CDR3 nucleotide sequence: TGCGCCAGCAGCCAAGACCCCCCCTACGAGCAGTACTTC.

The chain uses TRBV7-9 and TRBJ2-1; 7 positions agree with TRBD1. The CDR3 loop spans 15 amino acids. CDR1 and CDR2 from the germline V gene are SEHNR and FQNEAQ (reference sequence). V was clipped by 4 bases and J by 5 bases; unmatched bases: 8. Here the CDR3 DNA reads TGTGCCAGCAGCTCACCGGGACAGCTAGACAATGAGCAGTTCTTC. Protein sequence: CASSSPGQLDNEQFF. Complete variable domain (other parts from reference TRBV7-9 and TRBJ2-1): DTGVSQNPRHKITKRGQNVTFRCDPISEHNRLYWYRQTLGQGPEFLTYFQNEAQLEKSRLLSDRFSAERPKGSFSTLEIQRTEQGDSAMYLCASSSPGQLDNEQFFGPGTRLTVL.

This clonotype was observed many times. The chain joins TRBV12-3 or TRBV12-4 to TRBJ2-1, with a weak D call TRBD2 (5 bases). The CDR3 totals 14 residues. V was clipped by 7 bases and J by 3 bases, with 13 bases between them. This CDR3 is CASTSSGYYNEQFF. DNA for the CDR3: TGTGCCAGCACCTCTTCGGGATACTACAATGAGCAGTTCTTC.

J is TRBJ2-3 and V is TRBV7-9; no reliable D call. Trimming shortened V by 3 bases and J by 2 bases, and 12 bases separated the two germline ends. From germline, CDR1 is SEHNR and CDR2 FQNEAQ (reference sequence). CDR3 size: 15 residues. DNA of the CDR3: TGTGCCAGCAGCTTTTTAGACCCTTACACAGATACGCAGTATTTT. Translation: CASSFLDPYTDTQYF.

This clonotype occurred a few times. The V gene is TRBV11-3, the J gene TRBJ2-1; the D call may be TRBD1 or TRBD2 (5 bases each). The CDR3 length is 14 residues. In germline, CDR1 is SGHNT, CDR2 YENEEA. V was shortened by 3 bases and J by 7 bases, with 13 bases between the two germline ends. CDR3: CASSFDPGQNEQFF. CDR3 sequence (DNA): TGTGCCAGCAGCTTTGATCCGGGGCAAAATGAGCAGTTCTTC.

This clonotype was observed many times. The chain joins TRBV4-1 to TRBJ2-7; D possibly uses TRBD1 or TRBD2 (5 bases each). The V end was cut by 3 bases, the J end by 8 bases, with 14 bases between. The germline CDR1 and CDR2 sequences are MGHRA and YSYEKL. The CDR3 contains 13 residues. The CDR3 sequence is CASSHNRDDKQYF. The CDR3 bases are TGCGCCAGCAGCCACAACCGGGACGACAAGCAGTACTTC.

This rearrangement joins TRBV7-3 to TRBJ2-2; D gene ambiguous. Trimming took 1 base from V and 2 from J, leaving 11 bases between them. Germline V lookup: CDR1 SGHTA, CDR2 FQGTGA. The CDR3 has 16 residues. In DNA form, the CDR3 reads TGTGCCAGCAGCTTAATCGCACCCCCAAACACCGGGGAGCTGTTTTTT. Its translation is CASSLIAPPNTGELFF.

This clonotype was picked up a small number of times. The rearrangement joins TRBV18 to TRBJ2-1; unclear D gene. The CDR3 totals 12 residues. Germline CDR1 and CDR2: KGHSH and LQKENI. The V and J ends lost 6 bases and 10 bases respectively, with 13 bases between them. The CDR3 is CASSPASPEQFF. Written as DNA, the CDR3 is TGTGCCAGCTCTCCAGCGTCGCCCGAGCAGTTCTTC.